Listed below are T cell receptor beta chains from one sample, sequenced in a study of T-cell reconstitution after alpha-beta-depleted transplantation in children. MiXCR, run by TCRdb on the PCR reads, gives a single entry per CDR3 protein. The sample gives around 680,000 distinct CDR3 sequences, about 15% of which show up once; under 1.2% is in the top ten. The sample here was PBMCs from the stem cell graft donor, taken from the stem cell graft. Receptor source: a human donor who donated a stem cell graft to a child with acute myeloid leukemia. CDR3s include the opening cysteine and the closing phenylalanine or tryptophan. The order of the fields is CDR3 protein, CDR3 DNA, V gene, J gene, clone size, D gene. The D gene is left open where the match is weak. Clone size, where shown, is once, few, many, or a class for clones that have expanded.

CDR3aa: CSVKRVNTGELFF
CDR3nt: TGCAGCGTGAAGCGGGTTAACACCGGGGAGCTGTTTTTT
v_gene: TRBV29-1
j_gene: TRBJ2-2
abundance: many
d_gene: .

CDR3aa: CASSELAGDSYEQYF
CDR3nt: TGTGCCAGCAGCGAACTAGCGGGGGACTCCTACGAGCAGTACTTC
v_gene: TRBV7-2
j_gene: TRBJ2-7
abundance: many
d_gene: TRBD2

CDR3aa: CASSPQRGRSGRTDTQYF
CDR3nt: TGTGCCAGCTCACCACAACGAGGCAGGTCCGGACGGACAGATACGCAGTATTTT
v_gene: TRBV18
j_gene: TRBJ2-3
abundance: .
d_gene: .

CDR3aa: CASSFLVGATEAFF
CDR3nt: TGTGCCAGCAGTTTTCTGGTAGGGGCCACTGAAGCTTTCTTT
v_gene: TRBV12-3/TRBV12-4
j_gene: TRBJ1-1
abundance: many
d_gene: .

CDR3aa: CSVAERATYEQYF
CDR3nt: TGCAGCGTTGCGGAGAGGGCCACCTACGAGCAGTACTTC
v_gene: TRBV29-1
j_gene: TRBJ2-7
abundance: many
d_gene: .

CDR3aa: CASSQGNLQGTAVYF
CDR3nt: TGCGCCAGCAGCCAAGGAAACCTACAGGGGACGGCGGTGTACTTC
v_gene: TRBV4-3
j_gene: TRBJ2-7
abundance: many
d_gene: TRBD1

CDR3aa: CSVGQGLETQYF
CDR3nt: TGCAGCGTTGGGCAGGGGTTAGAGACCCAGTACTTC
v_gene: TRBV29-1
j_gene: TRBJ2-5
abundance: many
d_gene: .

CDR3aa: CASSRRGRAYQETQYF
CDR3nt: TGTGCCAGCAGCCGTCGGGGAAGGGCCTATCAAGAGACCCAGTACTTC
v_gene: TRBV7-2
j_gene: TRBJ2-5
abundance: .
d_gene: .

CDR3aa: CASSLGASVDTQYF
CDR3nt: TGTGCCAGCAGCTTAGGCGCGTCCGTGGATACGCAGTATTTT
v_gene: TRBV13
j_gene: TRBJ2-3
abundance: .
d_gene: .

CDR3aa: CASSNWDADTIYF
CDR3nt: TGTGCCAGCAGCAATTGGGACGCAGACACCATATATTTT
v_gene: TRBV5-5
j_gene: TRBJ1-3
abundance: many
d_gene: .